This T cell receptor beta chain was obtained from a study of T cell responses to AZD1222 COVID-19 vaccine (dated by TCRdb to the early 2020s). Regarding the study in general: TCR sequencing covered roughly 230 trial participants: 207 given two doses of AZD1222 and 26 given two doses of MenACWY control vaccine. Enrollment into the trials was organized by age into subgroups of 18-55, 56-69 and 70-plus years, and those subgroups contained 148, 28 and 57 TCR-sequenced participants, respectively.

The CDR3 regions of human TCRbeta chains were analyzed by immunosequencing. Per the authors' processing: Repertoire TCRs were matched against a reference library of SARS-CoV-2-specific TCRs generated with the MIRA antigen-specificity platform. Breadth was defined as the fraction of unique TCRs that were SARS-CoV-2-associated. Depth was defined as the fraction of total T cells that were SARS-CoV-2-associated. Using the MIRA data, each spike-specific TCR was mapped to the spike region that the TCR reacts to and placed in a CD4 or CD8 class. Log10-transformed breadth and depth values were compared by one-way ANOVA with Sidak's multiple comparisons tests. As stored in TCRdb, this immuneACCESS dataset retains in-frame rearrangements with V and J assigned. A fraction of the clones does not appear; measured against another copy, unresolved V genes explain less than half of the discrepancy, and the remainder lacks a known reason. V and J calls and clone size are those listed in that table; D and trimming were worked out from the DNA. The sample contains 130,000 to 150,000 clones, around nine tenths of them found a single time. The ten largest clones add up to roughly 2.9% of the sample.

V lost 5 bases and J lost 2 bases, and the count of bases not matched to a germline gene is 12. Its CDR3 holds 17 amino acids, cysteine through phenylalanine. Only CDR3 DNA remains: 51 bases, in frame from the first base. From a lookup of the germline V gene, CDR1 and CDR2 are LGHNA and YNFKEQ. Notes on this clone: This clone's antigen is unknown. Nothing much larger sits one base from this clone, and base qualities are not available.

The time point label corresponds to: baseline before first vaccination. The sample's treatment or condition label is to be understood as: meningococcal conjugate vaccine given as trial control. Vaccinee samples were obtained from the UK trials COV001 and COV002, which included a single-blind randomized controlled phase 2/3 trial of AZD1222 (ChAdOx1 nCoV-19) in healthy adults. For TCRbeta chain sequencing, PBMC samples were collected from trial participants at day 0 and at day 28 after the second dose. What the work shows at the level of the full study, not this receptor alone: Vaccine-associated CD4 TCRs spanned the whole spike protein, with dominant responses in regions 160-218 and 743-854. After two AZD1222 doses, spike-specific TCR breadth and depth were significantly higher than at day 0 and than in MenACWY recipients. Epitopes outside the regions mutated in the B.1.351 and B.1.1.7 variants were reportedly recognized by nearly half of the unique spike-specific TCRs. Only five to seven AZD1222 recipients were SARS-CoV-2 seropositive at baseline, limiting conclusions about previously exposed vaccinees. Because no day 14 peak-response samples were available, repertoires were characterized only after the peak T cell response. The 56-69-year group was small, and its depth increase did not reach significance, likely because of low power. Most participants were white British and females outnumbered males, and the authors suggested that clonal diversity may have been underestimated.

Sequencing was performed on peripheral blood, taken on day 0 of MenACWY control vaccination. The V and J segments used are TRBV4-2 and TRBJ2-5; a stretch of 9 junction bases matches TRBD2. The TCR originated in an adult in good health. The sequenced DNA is TGTGCCAGCAGCAAACACCCTAGCGGGGTTGGTCAAGAGACCCAGTACTTC. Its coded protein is CASSKHPSGVGQETQYF.